The sequence of this TCR beta chain was determined in a study of blood T cell repertoires in COVID-19. For the study at large: Specimens from acute and convalescent COVID-19 originated in the United States, Italy and Spain. In each case, the material was cDNA or gDNA derived from T cells, B-cell-depleted T cells, or PBMCs.

This CDR3 is built from 14 residues. The V end was cut by 2 bases, the J end by 7 bases, with 14 bases between. Germline values: CDR1 LGHDT, CDR2 YNNKEL (reference sequence). In the original analysis: By means of reference gene primer amplification, nucleated cell counts were estimated. The repertoire was sequenced with immunoSEQ multiplex PCR; TCRdb's copy has only in-frame clones and lacks some. V and J calls and clone size are those listed in that table; D and trimming were worked out from the DNA. The sample holds some 170,000 clones, 75% to 85% seen once. The clonotype was recovered from a human donor in a cohort sampled during active COVID-19. The source material was peripheral blood. The chain is built from TRBV3-1 (or the pseudogene TRBV3-2) and TRBJ1-1; tentatively, D is TRBD1 (5 bases). The CDR3 reads CASSQPGPGGEAFF. The CDR3 DNA follows: TGTGCCAGCAGCCAACCGGGGCCGGGGGGTGAAGCTTTCTTT.